Each of the 19 T cell receptor beta chains below was sequenced from the same sample in a study of T cell responses to AZD1222 COVID-19 vaccine. Clones were read by immunoSEQ multiplex PCR, and TCRdb kept only the in-frame ones, dropping some. The data contain about 150,000 clones, approximately 90% of them singletons. Sequencing was performed on peripheral blood, taken on day 0 of AZD1222 vaccination. These receptors originate from an adult in good health.

This chain uses TRBV27 with TRBJ1-6, with TRBD1 as a possible D gene (5 bases). CDR1 and CDR2 (germline): MNHEY, SMNVEV (reference sequence). The CDR3 is made up of 14 amino acids. Trimming left V 6 bases short and J 7 bases short, with 13 bases between. CDR3 sequence: CASRTFGDNSPLHF. As DNA, the CDR3 is TGTGCCAGCAGGACCTTCGGGGACAATTCACCCCTCCACTTT.

This clone was seen once. V usage is TRBV18 and J usage is TRBJ1-1; D is unclear. This CDR3 spans 15 amino acids. V was clipped by 0 bases and J by 1 base, with 9 bases between them. In germline, CDR1 is KGHSH, CDR2 LQKENI. CDR3 loop: CASSPPGMSNTEAFF. The CDR3 DNA follows: TGTGCCAGCTCACCACCGGGTATGTCGAACACTGAAGCTTTCTTT.

The J gene is TRBJ2-5, the V gene TRBV21-1; TRBD2 is taken as the D call from the table, unchecked against the DNA. TRBV21-1 has pseudogene status. The CDR3 length is 13 residues. DNA for the CDR3: TGTGCCAGCAGCAAAACTAGTAAAGAGACCCAGTACTTC. This sequence encodes CASSKTSKETQYF.

This chain connects TRBV5-5 to TRBJ2-4; D tentatively reads TRBD1 or TRBD2 (5 bases each). CDR1 is SGHKS and CDR2 is YYEKEE in the germline V gene (reference sequence). The CDR3 spans 19 residues. Trimming took 2 bases from V and 0 from J, leaving 21 bases between them. The CDR3 sequence is CASSFQVSEGLEAKNIQYF. The CDR3 DNA reads as TGTGCCAGCAGCTTCCAGGTCTCCGAGGGGTTAGAAGCCAAAAACATTCAGTACTTC. Full variable domain (outside the CDR3, taken from reference TRBV5-5 and TRBJ2-4): DAGVTQSPTHLIKTRGQQVTLRCSPISGHKSVSWYQQVLGQGPQFIFQYYEKEERGRGNFPDRFSARQFPNYSSELNVNALLLGDSALYLCASSFQVSEGLEAKNIQYFGAGTRLSVL.

This chain uses TRBV14 with TRBJ2-3; TRBD1 is a possible D gene (5 bases). Germline V gene lookup returns CDR1 SGHDN and CDR2 FVKESK. V gave up 0 bases and J gave up 6 bases, with 10 bases separating them. The CDR3 is made up of 14 amino acids. CDR3 region: CASSQELGPDTQYF. The DNA of the CDR3 is TGTGCCAGCAGCCAAGAATTGGGGCCGGATACGCAGTATTTT.

This chain connects TRBV27 to TRBJ1-1; D uncertain. This CDR3 comprises 11 residues. V lost 7 bases, J lost 11 bases, and 14 bases lay in between. Per the germline V gene, CDR1 is MNHEY and CDR2 is SMNVEV (reference sequence). DNA for the CDR3: TGTGCCAGCATCTTTGGAGGTTGGGCTTTCTTT. This encodes CASIFGGWAFF.

This clone was observed a few times. V and J are TRBV2 and TRBJ1-2, with 7 bases aligning to TRBD1. This CDR3 has 14 amino acids. Germline values: CDR1 SNHLY, CDR2 FYNNEI. J gave up 4 bases and V 2 bases, and 4 bases lay outside the gene matches. The CDR3 region has the DNA TGTGCCAGCAGTGAAATGACAGGGCCCTATGGCTACACCTTC. Its protein is CASSEMTGPYGYTF.

The chain couples TRBV6-2 or TRBV6-3 to TRBJ2-7; 7 bases match TRBD1. CDR1 is MNHEY, CDR2 SVGEGT, per germline. CDR3 size: 13 residues. V lost 5 bases and J lost 3; bases outside the gene matches: 4. CDR3 DNA: TGTGCCAGCAGTAGGGGACAGAACTACGAGCAGTACTTC. Residues: CASSRGQNYEQYF.

This rearrangement joins TRBV4-2 to TRBJ1-1; unclear D gene. Germline lookup yields CDR1 LGHNA and CDR2 YNFKEQ. The V gene lost 0 bases and the J gene lost 2 bases, with 7 bases spanning the gap. This CDR3 spans 14 amino acids. The CDR3 here is CASSQDWGNTEAFF. DNA for the CDR3: TGTGCCAGCAGCCAAGATTGGGGAAACACTGAAGCTTTCTTT.

There are a few counts of this clone. V and J are TRBV27 and TRBJ1-2; D is undetermined. Germline CDR1 is MNHEY and CDR2 is SMNVEV (reference sequence). V lost 5 bases to trimming and J lost 5 bases, with 9 bases between them. The CDR3 totals 12 residues. The CDR3 loop is CASSPVGYGYTF. DNA for the CDR3: TGTGCCAGCAGTCCAGTAGGATATGGCTACACCTTC.

This clone was picked up a small number of times. V gene TRBV9 combines with J gene TRBJ2-7; weak D call: TRBD2 (6 bases). The V gene's germline CDR1 is SGDLS and CDR2 YYNGEE. V was pared by 4 bases and J by 2 bases, with 16 bases between. The CDR3 consists of 15 residues. This CDR3 is CASSSHGSGPYEQYF. The CDR3 DNA reads TGTGCCAGCAGCTCCCACGGCAGCGGGCCCTACGAGCAGTACTTC.

V and J are TRBV28 and TRBJ1-5; 7 nucleotides agree with TRBD1. The CDR3 is 16 residues long. Germline values: CDR1 MDHEN, CDR2 SYDVKM. Trimming at V came to 6 bases and at J to 3 bases, leaving 11 bases not matched to a gene. The chain's CDR3 is CASRFSGGSDNQPQHF. DNA for the CDR3: TGTGCCAGCAGGTTCTCAGGGGGATCGGACAATCAGCCCCAGCATTTT.

The chain carries TRBV7-2 and TRBJ1-5, with D unclear. Germline CDR1 SGHTA, CDR2 FQGNSA. The V end was cut by 5 bases, the J end by 0 bases, with 11 bases between. The CDR3 runs to 15 residues. The CDR3, as DNA: TGTGCCAGCAGCGCCACAATGAATAGCAATCAGCCCCAGCATTTT. It specifies CASSATMNSNQPQHF.

The chain couples TRBV10-3 to TRBJ1-1; D is unresolved. CDR1 is ENHRY, CDR2 SYGVKD, per germline. Trimming removed 4 bases from V and 3 bases from J, with 21 bases in between. This CDR3 comprises 17 residues. The CDR3 here is CAISVFGMRRWDTEAFF. Here the CDR3 DNA reads TGTGCCATCAGTGTATTCGGGATGAGGAGGTGGGACACTGAAGCTTTCTTT.

J is TRBJ2-3 and V is TRBV29-1; D is unclear. Germline V gives CDR1 SQVTM, CDR2 ANQGSEA. The CDR3 is 14 residues long. V was shortened by 1 base and J by 1 base, with 9 bases between the two germline ends. The CDR3 nucleotides read TGCAGCGTTGAAGGACGTCTACGCACAGATACGCAGTATTTT. Encoded protein: CSVEGRLRTDTQYF.

V gene TRBV28 combines with J gene TRBJ1-1; no firm D call. Per germline, CDR1 MDHEN and CDR2 SYDVKM. This CDR3 contains 12 residues. V was trimmed by 3 bases and J by 8 bases, leaving 10 bases between them. The DNA of the CDR3 is TGTGCCAGCAGTTTTTTGACACTCGAAGCTTTCTTT. Protein product: CASSFLTLEAFF. Together with reference TRBV28 and TRBJ1-1, the CDR3 gives the full variable domain: DVKVTQSSRYLVKRTGEKVFLECVQDMDHENMFWYRQDPGLGLRLIYFSYDVKMKEKGDIPEGYSVSREKKERFSLILESASTNQTSMYLCASSFLTLEAFFGQGTRLTVV.

This clone was seen once. The rearrangement links TRBV9 to TRBJ2-1; 10 positions agree with TRBD2. The germline gives CDR1 SGDLS, CDR2 YYNGEE. This CDR3 contains 16 residues. V dropped 1 base and J dropped 1; count of bases not matched to a gene: 2. The CDR3 reads CASSVNSGRSYNEQFF. The CDR3, as DNA: TGTGCCAGCAGCGTAAATAGCGGGAGGTCCTACAATGAGCAGTTCTTC.

This chain connects TRBV10-3 to TRBJ2-7; no definite D call. Germline V gene data show CDR1 as ENHRY and CDR2 as SYGVKD. V was cut by 4 bases and J by 4 bases, with 5 bases left in between. This CDR3 is 11 amino acids long. The CDR3 region has the DNA TGTGCCATCAGTGGGTCATACGAGCAGTACTTC. Translated, it gives CAISGSYEQYF.

This chain connects TRBV30 to TRBJ1-2, with D unresolved. Trimming took off 3 bases at V and 6 bases at J, with 14 bases between the two ends. This CDR3 has 13 residues. Germline CDR1 GTSNPN, CDR2 SVGIG (reference sequence). This CDR3 reads CAWRGGGPHGYTF. The DNA of the CDR3 is TGTGCCTGGAGAGGCGGAGGCCCCCATGGCTACACCTTC.